Listed here is a single T cell receptor beta chain. Its target is not known. Different DNA sequences within this sample yield the same CDR3. This sample was taken from a study of shared clonotypes between healthy human individuals. Overall study context: Aged between 18 and 49, the donors were a couple of women and three men.

General observations from the study: Among donors, clonotype sharing was expected to be affected by sequencing depth.

The length of the CDR3 is 15 residues. The trim removed 3 bases at V and 5 bases at J, leaving 3 bases unmatched. Germline CDR1 SGHVS, CDR2 FNYEAQ. Scientists sequenced DNA from unsorted PBMC on ten immunoSEQ deep assay plates. The method was immunoSEQ multiplex PCR; TCRdb's version includes in-frame clones alone and lacks a portion of them. Of around 500,000 clones detected, 76% appear once; the ten largest clones hold 10% to 15%. The chain combines TRBV7-6 with TRBJ2-1, with 11 bases identical to TRBD2. The sequenced material came from PBMCs. The TCR was taken from a woman aged 40 to 49 in good health. Some clones in this sample may be carry-over from other donors' samples. CDR3 in DNA: TGTGCCAGCAGCTTCATACTAGCGGGAGACAATGAGCAGTTCTTC. This encodes CASSFILAGDNEQFF. Together with reference TRBV7-6 and TRBJ2-1, the CDR3 gives the full variable domain: GAGVSQSPRYKVTKRGQDVALRCDPISGHVSLYWYRQALGQGPEFLTYFNYEAQQDKSGLPNDRFSAERPEGSISTLTIQRTEQRDSAMYRCASSFILAGDNEQFFGPGTRLTVL.